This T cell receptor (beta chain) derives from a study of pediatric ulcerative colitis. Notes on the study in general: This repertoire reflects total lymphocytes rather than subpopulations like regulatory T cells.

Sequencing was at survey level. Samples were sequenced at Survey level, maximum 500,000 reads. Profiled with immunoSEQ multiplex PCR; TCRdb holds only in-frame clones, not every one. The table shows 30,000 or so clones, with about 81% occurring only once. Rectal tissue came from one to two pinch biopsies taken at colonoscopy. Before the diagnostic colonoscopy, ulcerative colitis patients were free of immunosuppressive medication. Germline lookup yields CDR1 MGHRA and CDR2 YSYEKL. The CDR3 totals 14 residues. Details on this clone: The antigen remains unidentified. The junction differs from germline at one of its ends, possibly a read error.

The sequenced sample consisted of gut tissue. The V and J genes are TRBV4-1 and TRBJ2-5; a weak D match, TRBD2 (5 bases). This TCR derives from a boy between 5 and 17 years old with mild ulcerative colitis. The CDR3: CVSSLLASGETQYF. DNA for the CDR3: TGCGTCAGCAGCCTTCTAGCAAGCGGAGAGACCCAGTACTTC.